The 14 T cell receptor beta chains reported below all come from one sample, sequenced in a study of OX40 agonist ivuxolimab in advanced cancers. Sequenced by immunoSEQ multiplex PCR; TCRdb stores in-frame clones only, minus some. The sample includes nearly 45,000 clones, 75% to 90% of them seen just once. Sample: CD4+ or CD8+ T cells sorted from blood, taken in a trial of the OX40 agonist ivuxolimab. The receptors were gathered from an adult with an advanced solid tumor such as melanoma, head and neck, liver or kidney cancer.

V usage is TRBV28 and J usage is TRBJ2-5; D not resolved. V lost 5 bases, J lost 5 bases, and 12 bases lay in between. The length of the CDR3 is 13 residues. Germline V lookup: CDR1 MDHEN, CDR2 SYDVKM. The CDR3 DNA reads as TGTGCCAGCAGTCCCATCCTTGGGGAGACCCAGTACTTC. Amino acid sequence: CASSPILGETQYF.

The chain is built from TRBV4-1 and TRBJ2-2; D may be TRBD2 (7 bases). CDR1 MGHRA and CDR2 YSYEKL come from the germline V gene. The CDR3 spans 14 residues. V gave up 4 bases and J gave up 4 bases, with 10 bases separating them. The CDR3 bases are TGCGCCAGCAGCCGGGAGGGGGGCACCGGGGAGCTGTTTTTT. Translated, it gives CASSREGGTGELFF.

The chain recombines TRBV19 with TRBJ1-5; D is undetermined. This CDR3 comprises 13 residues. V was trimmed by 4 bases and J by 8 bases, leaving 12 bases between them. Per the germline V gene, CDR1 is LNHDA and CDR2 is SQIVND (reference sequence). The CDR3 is CASSSRSMEPQHF. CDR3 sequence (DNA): TGTGCCAGTAGTAGCAGGTCTATGGAGCCCCAGCATTTT.

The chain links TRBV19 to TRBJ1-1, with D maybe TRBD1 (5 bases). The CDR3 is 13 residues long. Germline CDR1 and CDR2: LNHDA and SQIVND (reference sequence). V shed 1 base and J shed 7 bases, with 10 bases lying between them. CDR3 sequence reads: CASSIAKGVEAFF. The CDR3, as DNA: TGTGCCAGTAGTATAGCGAAAGGGGTTGAAGCTTTCTTT.

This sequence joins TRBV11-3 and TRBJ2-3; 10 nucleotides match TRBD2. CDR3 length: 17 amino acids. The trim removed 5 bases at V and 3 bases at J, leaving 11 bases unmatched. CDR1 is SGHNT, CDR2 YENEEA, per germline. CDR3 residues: CASSPWTSGIRTDTQYF. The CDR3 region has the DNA TGTGCCAGCAGCCCCTGGACTAGCGGTATACGGACAGATACGCAGTATTTT.

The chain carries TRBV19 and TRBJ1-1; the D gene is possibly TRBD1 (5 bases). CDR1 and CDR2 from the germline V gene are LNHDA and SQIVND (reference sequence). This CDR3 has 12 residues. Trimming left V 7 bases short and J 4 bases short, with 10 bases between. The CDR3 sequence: CASTTGPTEAFF. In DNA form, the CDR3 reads TGTGCCAGTACCACAGGCCCCACTGAAGCTTTCTTT.

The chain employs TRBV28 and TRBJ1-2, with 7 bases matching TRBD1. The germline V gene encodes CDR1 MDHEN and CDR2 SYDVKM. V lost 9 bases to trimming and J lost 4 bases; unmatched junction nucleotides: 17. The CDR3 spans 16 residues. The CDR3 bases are TGTGCCAGTATTAAACAGGGGTCCCTCCTCCTCTATGGCTACACCTTC. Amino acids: CASIKQGSLLLYGYTF.

CDR3 amino acids: CASSEDRGWWPQHF. The CDR3 nucleotides read TGTGCCAGCAGTGAAGATAGGGGGTGGTGGCCCCAGCATTTT. The chain carries TRBV6-1 and TRBJ1-5, with D maybe TRBD1 (6 bases). The CDR3 is made up of 14 amino acids. Germline V CDR1 and CDR2: MNHNS, SASEGT. Trimming took 1 base from V and 9 from J, leaving 13 bases between them.

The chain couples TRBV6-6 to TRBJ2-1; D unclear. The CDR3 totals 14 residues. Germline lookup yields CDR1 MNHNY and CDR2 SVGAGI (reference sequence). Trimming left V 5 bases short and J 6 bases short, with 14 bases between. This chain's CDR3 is CASSNGPLGNEQFF. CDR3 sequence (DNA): TGTGCCAGCAGTAACGGGCCCCTAGGCAATGAGCAGTTCTTC.

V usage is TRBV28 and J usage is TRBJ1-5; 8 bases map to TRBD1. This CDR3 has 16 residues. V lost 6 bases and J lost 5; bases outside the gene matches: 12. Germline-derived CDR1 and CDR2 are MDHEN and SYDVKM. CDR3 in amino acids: CASSFGPDREDQPQHF. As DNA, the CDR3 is TGTGCCAGCAGCTTTGGACCGGACAGGGAGGATCAGCCCCAGCATTTT. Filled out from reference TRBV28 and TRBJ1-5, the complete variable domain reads DVKVTQSSRYLVKRTGEKVFLECVQDMDHENMFWYRQDPGLGLRLIYFSYDVKMKEKGDIPEGYSVSREKKERFSLILESASTNQTSMYLCASSFGPDREDQPQHFGDGTRLSIL.

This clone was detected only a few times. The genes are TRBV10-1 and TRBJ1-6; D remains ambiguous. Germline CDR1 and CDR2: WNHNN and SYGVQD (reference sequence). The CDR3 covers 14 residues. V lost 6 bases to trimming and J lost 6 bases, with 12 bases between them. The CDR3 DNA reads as TGCGCCAGCAGGGGTAGGCCCCTTAATTCACCCCTCCACTTT. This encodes CASRGRPLNSPLHF.

The CDR3 DNA is TGCGCCAGCAGCCAAATCCCCGCTCCCCCCAATGAGCAGTTCTTC. Encoded protein: CASSQIPAPPNEQFF. This chain connects TRBV4-3 to TRBJ2-1; D uncertain. Germline values: CDR1 LGHNA, CDR2 YSLEER. CDR3 length equals 15 residues. The ends were cut back, 2 bases at V and 6 bases at J, with 14 bases in the middle.

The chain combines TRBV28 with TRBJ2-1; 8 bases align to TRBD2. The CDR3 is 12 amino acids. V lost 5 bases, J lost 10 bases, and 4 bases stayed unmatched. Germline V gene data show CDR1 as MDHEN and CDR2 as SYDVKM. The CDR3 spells CASSPRLAEQFF. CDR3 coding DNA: TGTGCCAGCAGTCCTCGACTAGCGGAGCAGTTCTTC.

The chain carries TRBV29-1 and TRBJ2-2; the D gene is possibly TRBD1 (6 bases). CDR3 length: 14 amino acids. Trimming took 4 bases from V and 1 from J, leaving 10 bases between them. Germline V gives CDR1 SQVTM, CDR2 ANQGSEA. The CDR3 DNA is TGCAGCGTTGTGGGGGCATTGAACACCGGGGAGCTGTTTTTT. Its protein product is CSVVGALNTGELFF.